Each of the 21 T cell receptor beta chains below was sequenced from the same sample in a study of cytomegalovirus exposure and HLA in healthy donors. PCR used 60 Vbeta primers and 13 Jbeta primers. TCRdb keeps only in-frame clones here, not all; method: immunoSEQ multiplex PCR. Seen here are more than 110,000 clones, approximately 82% observed once, and the top ten hold roughly 1.4%. Sample: PBMCs. The receptors derive from a man aged 30 to 39 in good health and CMV-seropositive.

The chain recombines TRBV7-9 with TRBJ1-4; D gene ambiguous. In germline, CDR1 is SEHNR, CDR2 FQNEAQ (reference sequence). The CDR3 totals 15 residues. Trimming took off 5 bases at V and 2 bases at J, with 12 bases between the two ends. The chain's CDR3 is CASSASGETNEKLFF. CDR3 DNA sequence: TGTGCCAGCAGCGCCTCCGGGGAGACTAATGAAAAACTGTTTTTT.

The chain employs TRBV6-5 and TRBJ2-5; 7 nucleotides line up with TRBD1. Per germline, CDR1 MNHEY and CDR2 SVGAGI. This CDR3 spans 13 amino acids. V shed 6 bases, J shed 2 bases, and the junction held 3 bases outside the gene matches. This chain's CDR3 is CASSPDRQETQYF. DNA for the CDR3: TGTGCCAGCAGCCCGGACAGGCAAGAGACCCAGTACTTC.

This clone was seen once. The chain carries TRBV2 and TRBJ1-4; 8 bases are a match to TRBD1. The germline CDR1 and CDR2 sequences are SNHLY and FYNNEI. The CDR3 is 13 residues long. The V segment lost 9 bases and the J segment 6 bases; nucleotides outside the gene matches: 6. CDR3 in amino acids: CASGQGVYEKLFF. The DNA for the CDR3 is TGTGCCAGTGGACAGGGAGTTTATGAAAAACTGTTTTTT.

The V gene is TRBV11-3, the J gene TRBJ2-5, with 8 bases matching TRBD2. With V trimmed by 5 bases and J by 5 bases, 7 bases remained unmatched. Germline CDR1 and CDR2: SGHNT and YENEEA. CDR3 length: 14 amino acids. This chain's CDR3 is CASSPGLEGETQYF. The CDR3, as DNA: TGTGCCAGCAGCCCGGGACTAGAAGGCGAGACCCAGTACTTC.

The chain joins TRBV6-6 to TRBJ2-7; tentatively, D is TRBD2 (6 bases). V lost 6 bases and J 7 bases, leaving 19 bases between the germline ends. CDR3 length: 14 amino acids. Germline loops: CDR1 MNHNY, CDR2 SVGAGI (reference sequence). CDR3 residues: CASSGGRNQEEQYF. The CDR3 DNA is TGTGCCAGCAGCGGTGGGAGGAATCAGGAAGAGCAGTACTTC.

This rearrangement joins TRBV14 to TRBJ2-5; 7 positions match TRBD1. The germline CDR1 and CDR2 sequences are SGHDN and FVKESK. The CDR3 has 14 amino acids. With V trimmed by 5 bases and J by 1 base, 4 bases remained unmatched. The CDR3 DNA reads TGTGCCAGCAGCGGAACAGGGGCCCAAGAGACCCAGTACTTC. Amino acids: CASSGTGAQETQYF.

The chain is built from TRBV5-8 and TRBJ2-7; no firm D call. The ends were cut back, 2 bases at V and 0 bases at J, with 6 bases in the middle. CDR1 SGHTS and CDR2 YDEGEE come from the germline V gene. CDR3 length: 13 amino acids. Here the CDR3 DNA reads TGTGCCAGCAGCTTTTGGAGCTCCTACGAGCAGTACTTC. Its translation: CASSFWSSYEQYF.

This CDR3 reads CASSRSGHHGGYEQYF. For the CDR3, the DNA is TGTGCCAGCAGTCGTAGCGGACACCACGGGGGCTACGAGCAGTACTTC. The V call is TRBV27, the J call TRBJ2-7, with a tentative D call TRBD2 (6 bases). CDR3 length equals 16 residues. From germline, CDR1 is MNHEY and CDR2 SMNVEV (reference sequence). The V and J ends lost 5 bases and 3 bases respectively, with 20 bases between them.

The gene calls are TRBV9 and TRBJ2-3; D not certain. Trimming pared 3 bases from V and 2 bases from J, leaving 4 bases between. This CDR3 is built from 12 residues. Germline V CDR1 and CDR2: SGDLS, YYNGEE. CDR3 in amino acids: CASSAYTDTQYF. The CDR3 nucleotides read TGTGCCAGCAGCGCCTACACAGATACGCAGTATTTT.

This rearrangement joins TRBV11-3 to TRBJ2-1, with 8 bases matching TRBD1. The CDR3 totals 11 residues. Germline V gene data show CDR1 as SGHNT and CDR2 as YENEEA. With V trimmed by 5 bases and J by 9 bases, 0 bases remained unmatched. CDR3 bases: TGTGCCAGCAGCCAGGGGGCTGAGCAGTTCTTC. It specifies CASSQGAEQFF.

This chain joins TRBV11-1 and TRBJ1-2; weak D call: TRBD1 (5 bases). Germline V CDR1 and CDR2: SGHAT, FQDESV (reference sequence). The CDR3 runs 15 residues. V was shortened by 3 bases and J by 6 bases, with 17 bases between the two germline ends. The chain's CDR3 is CASSLSGPGYDGYTF. The CDR3 DNA follows: TGTGCCAGCAGCTTGTCAGGGCCCGGGTACGATGGCTACACCTTC.

J is TRBJ2-3 and V is TRBV7-9; tentatively, D is TRBD2 (5 bases). Per germline, CDR1 SEHNR and CDR2 FQNEAQ (reference sequence). V was clipped by 7 bases and J by 0 bases, with 8 bases between them. The CDR3 sequence is 13 residues long. The CDR3 loop is CASKAVSTDTQYF. The DNA for the CDR3 is TGTGCCAGCAAAGCGGTTAGCACAGATACGCAGTATTTT.

This sequence joins TRBV30 and TRBJ1-4; D is unresolved. The V gene lost 5 bases and the J gene lost 8 bases, with 15 bases spanning the gap. This CDR3 is 13 amino acids long. CDR1 and CDR2 from the germline V gene are GTSNPN and SVGIG (reference sequence). For the CDR3, the DNA is TGTGCCTGGCGGGAACCTCCGGGGGAAAAACTGTTTTTT. Its translation is CAWREPPGEKLFF.

V gene TRBV7-9 combines with J gene TRBJ1-2; D gene unclear. V lost 3 bases and J 7 bases, leaving 12 bases between the germline ends. Germline V gene data show CDR1 as SEHNR and CDR2 as FQNEAQ (reference sequence). The CDR3 runs to 13 residues. Here the CDR3 reads CASSLATTFGYTF. CDR3 DNA sequence: TGTGCCAGCAGCTTGGCCACGACATTTGGCTACACCTTC.

This clone appeared a few times. The genes are TRBV28 and TRBJ2-2; 9 nucleotides agree with TRBD2. Trimming at V came to 7 bases and at J to 0 bases, leaving 3 bases not matched to a gene. The CDR3 sequence is 15 residues long. CDR1 is MDHEN, CDR2 SYDVKM, per germline. Here the CDR3 reads CASNLAGSNTGELFF. CDR3 sequence (DNA): TGTGCCAGCAACCTAGCGGGATCGAACACCGGGGAGCTGTTTTTT. The variable domain in full, completed from reference TRBV28 and TRBJ2-2, reads DVKVTQSSRYLVKRTGEKVFLECVQDMDHENMFWYRQDPGLGLRLIYFSYDVKMKEKGDIPEGYSVSREKKERFSLILESASTNQTSMYLCASNLAGSNTGELFFGEGSRLTVL.

The CDR3 nucleotides read TGTGCTAGTGGTTTGGGACTCGACGCAGATACGCAGTATTTT. Amino acids: CASGLGLDADTQYF. This sequence joins TRBV12-5 and TRBJ2-3; no definite D call. Germline CDR1 reads LGHNT; CDR2 reads FRNRAP. The CDR3 contains 14 residues. Trimming took 1 base from V and 4 from J, leaving 9 bases between them. The full variable domain, rest sourced from reference TRBV12-5 and TRBJ2-3, is DARVTQTPRHKVTEMGQEVTMRCQPILGHNTVFWYRQTMMQGLELLAYFRNRAPLDDSGMPKDRFSAEMPDATLATLKIQPSEPRDSAVYFCASGLGLDADTQYFGPGTRLTVL.

The rearrangement links TRBV7-3 to TRBJ2-1; D not certain. Deletions cut 1 base from V and 0 bases from J, with 13 bases between. CDR1 and CDR2 (germline): SGHTA, FQGTGA. This CDR3 is 17 amino acids long. CDR3 region: CASSLKLEHRSYNEQFF. Here the CDR3 DNA reads TGTGCCAGCAGCTTAAAGTTGGAGCACCGCTCCTACAATGAGCAGTTCTTC.

The chain employs TRBV28 and TRBJ2-4; no clear D gene. Germline CDR1 reads MDHEN; CDR2 reads SYDVKM. The CDR3 has 14 residues. V lost 7 bases and J 2 bases, leaving 12 bases between the germline ends. The CDR3 is CASIPTEPKNIQYF. The CDR3 bases are TGTGCCAGCATCCCCACGGAGCCCAAAAACATTCAGTACTTC.

The chain couples TRBV5-8 to TRBJ2-3, with TRBD1 as a possible D gene (5 bases). The V gene lost 2 bases and the J gene lost 2 bases, with 18 bases spanning the gap. The CDR3 covers 17 residues. Germline V gene data show CDR1 as SGHTS and CDR2 as YDEGEE. The CDR3 loop is CASSFPRDSWTTDTQYF. In DNA, the CDR3 is TGTGCCAGCAGCTTCCCCCGCGACAGCTGGACCACAGATACGCAGTATTTT. Drawing the rest from reference TRBV5-8 and TRBJ2-3, the complete variable domain is EAGVTQSPTHLIKTRGQQATLRCSPISGHTSVYWYQQALGLGLQFLLWYDEGEERNRGNFPPRFSGRQFPNYSSELNVNALELEDSALYLCASSFPRDSWTTDTQYFGPGTRLTVL.

This chain joins TRBV7-2 and TRBJ2-5, with no clear D. V lost 5 bases to trimming and J lost 5 bases, with 12 bases between them. In germline, CDR1 is SGHTA, CDR2 FQGNSA. The CDR3 has 13 amino acids. The CDR3 coding sequence is TGTGCCAGCAGCCAGGATCCTGAGGAGACCCAGTACTTC. Protein: CASSQDPEETQYF. Drawing the rest from reference TRBV7-2 and TRBJ2-5, the complete variable domain is GAGVSQSPSNKVTEKGKDVELRCDPISGHTALYWYRQSLGQGLEFLIYFQGNSAPDKSGLPSDRFSAERTGGSVSTLTIQRTQQEDSAVYLCASSQDPEETQYFGPGTRLLVL.

This CDR3 reads CASSVSPQGPSYEQYF. The CDR3 DNA sequence: TGTGCCAGCAGCGTATCTCCCCAGGGTCCCTCCTACGAGCAGTACTTC. The chain is built from TRBV9 and TRBJ2-7; perhaps TRBD1 as D (5 bases). CDR3 length: 16 amino acids. The V end lost 1 base, the J end lost 0 bases, and 14 bases lay between the germline ends. CDR1 and CDR2 (germline): SGDLS, YYNGEE.